This TCR beta chain comes out of a study of Graves' ophthalmopathy and Graves' hyperthyroidism. Study findings and constraints: Blood samples also showed most expanded thyroid clonotypes exceeding 0.001 frequency.

The PBMCs originated from more than 8 ml of fresh peripheral blood. TCR beta CDR3 regions were amplified from RNA transcripts. Investigators did first-round RT-PCR with HTBI primers, then second-round multiplex PCR. TCRdb recomputed calls from the multiplex PCR reads with MiXCR, one row per CDR3 protein. The sample contains 600,000 to 950,000 distinct CDR3 sequences, 35% to 50% of which appear only once. Germline loops: CDR1 SSHAT, CDR2 FNYEAQ (reference sequence). This CDR3 contains 15 residues. About this clonotype: Its antigen remains unidentified. Its ends do not fully match the called genes, so a read error is possible.

The receptor was isolated from an adult man with Graves' ophthalmopathy. The V gene is TRBV7-7, the J gene TRBJ2-3, with a possible D match to TRBD2 (7 bases). The sequenced sample consisted of peripheral blood. This CDR3 reads CASSPEGGSTDTQYF. CDR3 sequence (DNA): TGTGCTAGCAGCCCCGAGGGGGGGAGCACAGATACGCAGTATTTT.